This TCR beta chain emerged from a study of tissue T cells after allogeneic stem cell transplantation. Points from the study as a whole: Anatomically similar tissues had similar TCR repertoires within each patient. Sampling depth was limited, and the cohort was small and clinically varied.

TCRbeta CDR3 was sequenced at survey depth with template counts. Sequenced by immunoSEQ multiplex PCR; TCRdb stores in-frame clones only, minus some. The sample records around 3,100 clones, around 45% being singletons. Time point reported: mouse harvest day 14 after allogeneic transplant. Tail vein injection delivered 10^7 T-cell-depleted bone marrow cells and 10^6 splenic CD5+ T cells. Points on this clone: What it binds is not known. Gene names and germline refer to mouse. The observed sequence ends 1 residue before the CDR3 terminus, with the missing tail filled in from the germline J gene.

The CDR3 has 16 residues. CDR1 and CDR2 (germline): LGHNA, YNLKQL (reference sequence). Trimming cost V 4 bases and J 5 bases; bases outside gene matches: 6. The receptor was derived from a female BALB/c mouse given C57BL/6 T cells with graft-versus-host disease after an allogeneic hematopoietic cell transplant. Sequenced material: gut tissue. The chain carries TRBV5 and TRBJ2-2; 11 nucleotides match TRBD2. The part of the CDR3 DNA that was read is TGTGCCAGCAGCCTCGACTGGGGGGGAGGGACCGGGCAGCTCTAC. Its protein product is CASSLDWGGGTGQLY. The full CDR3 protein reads CASSLDWGGGTGQLYF.